The rows below give T cell receptor beta chains drawn from one sample of a study of shared clonotypes between healthy human individuals. Clones were read by immunoSEQ multiplex PCR, and TCRdb kept only the in-frame ones, dropping some. This table holds a few hundred thousand clones, roughly 96% found once. Specimen: naive CD8+ T cells sorted from blood. All receptors come from a woman younger than 45 in good health. The CDR3 runs from the conserved cysteine through the conserved F or W. A D gene is named only where the DNA matches it firmly. A row's size may be missing; if present it is once, few, many or a size class.

d_call: TRBD1
clone_size: -
j_call: TRBJ2-3
cdr3_length: 16
v_call: TRBV11-2
cdr3_aa: CASSSWDSPGTDTQYF
cdr3_nt: TGTGCCAGCAGCAGCTGGGACAGCCCCGGCACAGATACGCAGTATTTT

d_call: -
clone_size: -
j_call: TRBJ2-7
cdr3_length: 15
v_call: TRBV5-4
cdr3_aa: CASSLGQGHAYEQYF
cdr3_nt: TGTGCCAGCAGCTTGGGGCAGGGACATGCCTACGAGCAGTACTTC

d_call: -
clone_size: -
j_call: TRBJ2-3
cdr3_length: 16
v_call: TRBV2
cdr3_aa: CASSDWASDSTDTQYF
cdr3_nt: TGTGCCAGCAGTGATTGGGCTAGCGATAGCACAGATACGCAGTATTTT

d_call: TRBD1
clone_size: -
j_call: TRBJ2-5
cdr3_length: 14
v_call: TRBV9
cdr3_aa: CASSVRTGGETQYF
cdr3_nt: TGTGCCAGCAGCGTCCGGACAGGGGGAGAGACCCAGTACTTC

d_call: -
clone_size: -
j_call: TRBJ1-1
cdr3_length: 13
v_call: TRBV7-7
cdr3_aa: CASMATSGTEAFF
cdr3_nt: TGTGCCAGCATGGCCACTTCGGGTACTGAAGCTTTCTTT

d_call: -
clone_size: -
j_call: TRBJ2-1
cdr3_length: 13
v_call: TRBV15
cdr3_aa: CATSRDKGGEQFF
cdr3_nt: TGTGCCACCAGCAGAGACAAGGGCGGTGAGCAGTTCTTC

d_call: -
clone_size: -
j_call: TRBJ2-1
cdr3_length: 16
v_call: TRBV11-2
cdr3_aa: CASSLVHREFYNEQFF
cdr3_nt: TGTGCCAGCAGCTTAGTCCACCGGGAGTTCTACAATGAGCAGTTCTTC

d_call: TRBD2
clone_size: once
j_call: TRBJ2-2
cdr3_length: 16
v_call: TRBV19
cdr3_aa: CASKLAGGPGTGELFF
cdr3_nt: TGTGCCAGTAAACTAGCGGGAGGGCCGGGCACCGGGGAGCTGTTTTTT

d_call: -
clone_size: -
j_call: TRBJ2-3
cdr3_length: 15
v_call: TRBV5-1
cdr3_aa: CASSLYSSATDTQYF
cdr3_nt: TGCGCCAGCAGCTTGTATTCTAGCGCAACAGATACGCAGTATTTT

d_call: TRBD1
clone_size: -
j_call: TRBJ1-5
cdr3_length: 15
v_call: TRBV5-4
cdr3_aa: CASSAGQGGNQPQHF
cdr3_nt: TGTGCCAGCAGCGCAGGACAGGGTGGCAATCAGCCCCAGCATTTT

d_call: TRBD1
clone_size: -
j_call: TRBJ2-1
cdr3_length: 14
v_call: TRBV27
cdr3_aa: CASSFLTGRLEQFF
cdr3_nt: TGTGCCAGCAGTTTTTTGACAGGGCGACTCGAGCAGTTCTTC

d_call: -
clone_size: -
j_call: TRBJ1-1
cdr3_length: 15
v_call: TRBV27
cdr3_aa: CASSFYPGSNTEAFF
cdr3_nt: TGTGCCAGCAGTTTTTATCCGGGATCGAACACTGAAGCTTTCTTT

d_call: -
clone_size: -
j_call: TRBJ2-2
cdr3_length: 15
v_call: TRBV14
cdr3_aa: CASSQVRGYTGELFF
cdr3_nt: TGTGCCAGCAGCCAAGTCCGAGGATACACCGGGGAGCTGTTTTTT

d_call: -
clone_size: -
j_call: TRBJ2-2
cdr3_length: 13
v_call: TRBV6-1
cdr3_aa: CASSPGRTGELFF
cdr3_nt: TGTGCCAGCAGTCCGGGGCGGACCGGGGAGCTGTTTTTT

d_call: -
clone_size: -
j_call: TRBJ2-2
cdr3_length: 17
v_call: TRBV13
cdr3_aa: CASSDSLAPANTGELFF
cdr3_nt: TGTGCCAGCTCCGATTCATTAGCGCCCGCGAACACCGGGGAGCTGTTTTTT

d_call: -
clone_size: -
j_call: TRBJ2-1
cdr3_length: 17
v_call: TRBV9
cdr3_aa: CASSGRGRGHSYNEQFF
cdr3_nt: TGTGCCAGCAGCGGTAGAGGACGCGGCCATTCCTACAATGAGCAGTTCTTC

d_call: TRBD2
clone_size: -
j_call: TRBJ2-7
cdr3_length: 17
v_call: TRBV19
cdr3_aa: CASSIDLLAGPGYEQYF
cdr3_nt: TGTGCCAGTAGTATAGATCTGCTAGCGGGACCTGGCTACGAGCAGTACTTC

d_call: -
clone_size: -
j_call: TRBJ2-4
cdr3_length: 16
v_call: TRBV19
cdr3_aa: CASSIDTGVAKNIQYF
cdr3_nt: TGTGCCAGTAGTATAGATACTGGGGTGGCCAAAAACATTCAGTACTTC

d_call: -
clone_size: -
j_call: TRBJ1-1
cdr3_length: 15
v_call: TRBV14
cdr3_aa: CASSQDIPGGAEAFF
cdr3_nt: TGTGCCAGCAGCCAAGATATCCCGGGAGGGGCTGAAGCTTTCTTT

d_call: -
clone_size: -
j_call: TRBJ1-5
cdr3_length: 14
v_call: TRBV6-1
cdr3_aa: CASRGRRSRQPQHF
cdr3_nt: TGTGCCAGTAGGGGCAGGAGATCACGTCAGCCCCAGCATTTT

d_call: -
clone_size: -
j_call: TRBJ2-3
cdr3_length: 13
v_call: TRBV7-7
cdr3_aa: CASSSERADTQYF
cdr3_nt: TGTGCCAGCAGCTCCGAGCGGGCAGATACGCAGTATTTT

d_call: -
clone_size: -
j_call: TRBJ2-5
cdr3_length: 15
v_call: TRBV25-1
cdr3_aa: CASLPRRDGNETQYF
cdr3_nt: TGTGCCAGTTTACCCCGGCGGGACGGGAACGAGACCCAGTACTTC

d_call: TRBD2
clone_size: -
j_call: TRBJ2-3
cdr3_length: 16
v_call: TRBV9
cdr3_aa: CASSAPLAGGPDTQYF
cdr3_nt: TGTGCCAGCAGCGCCCCGCTAGCGGGAGGGCCAGATACGCAGTATTTT

d_call: TRBD1
clone_size: -
j_call: TRBJ2-1
cdr3_length: 15
v_call: TRBV27
cdr3_aa: CASSPGGGYYNEQFF
cdr3_nt: TGTGCCAGCAGCCCAGGGGGCGGATACTACAATGAGCAGTTCTTC